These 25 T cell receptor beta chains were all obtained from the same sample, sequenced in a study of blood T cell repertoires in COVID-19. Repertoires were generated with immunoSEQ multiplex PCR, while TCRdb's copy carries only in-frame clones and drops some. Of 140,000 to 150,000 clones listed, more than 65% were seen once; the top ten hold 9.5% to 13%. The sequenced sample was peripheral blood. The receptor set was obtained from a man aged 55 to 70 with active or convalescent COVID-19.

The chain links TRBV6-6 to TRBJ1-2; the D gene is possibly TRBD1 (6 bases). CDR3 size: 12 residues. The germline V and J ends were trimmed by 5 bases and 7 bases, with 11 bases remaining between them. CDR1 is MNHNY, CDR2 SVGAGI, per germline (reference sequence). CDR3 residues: CASSPTGSGYTF. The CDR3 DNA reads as TGTGCCAGCAGTCCTACAGGGAGTGGCTACACCTTC.

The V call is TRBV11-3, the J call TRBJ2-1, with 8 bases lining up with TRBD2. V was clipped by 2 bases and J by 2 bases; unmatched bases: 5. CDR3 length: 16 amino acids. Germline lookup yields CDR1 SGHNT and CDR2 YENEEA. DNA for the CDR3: TGTGCCAGCAGCTTACAAATCGGGGGGGCCTACAATGAGCAGTTCTTC. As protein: CASSLQIGGAYNEQFF.

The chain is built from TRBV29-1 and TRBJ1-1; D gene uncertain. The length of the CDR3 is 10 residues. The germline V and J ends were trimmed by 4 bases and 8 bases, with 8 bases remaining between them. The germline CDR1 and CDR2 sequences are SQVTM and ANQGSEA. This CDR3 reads CSVVAVEAFF. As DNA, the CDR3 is TGCAGCGTTGTGGCAGTCGAAGCTTTCTTT.

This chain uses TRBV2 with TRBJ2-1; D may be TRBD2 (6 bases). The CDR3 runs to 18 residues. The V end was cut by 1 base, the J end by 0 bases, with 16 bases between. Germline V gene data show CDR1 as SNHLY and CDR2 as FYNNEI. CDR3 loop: CASSEEPWRGSSYNEQFF. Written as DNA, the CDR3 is TGTGCCAGCAGTGAAGAGCCATGGCGGGGTAGCTCCTACAATGAGCAGTTCTTC.

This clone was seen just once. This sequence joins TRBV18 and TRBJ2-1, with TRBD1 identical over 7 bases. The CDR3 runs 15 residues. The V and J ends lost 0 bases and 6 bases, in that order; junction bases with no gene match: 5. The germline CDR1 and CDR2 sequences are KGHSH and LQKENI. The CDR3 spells CASSPPVPGGNEQFF. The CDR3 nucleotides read TGTGCCAGCTCACCACCGGTTCCAGGGGGCAATGAGCAGTTCTTC.

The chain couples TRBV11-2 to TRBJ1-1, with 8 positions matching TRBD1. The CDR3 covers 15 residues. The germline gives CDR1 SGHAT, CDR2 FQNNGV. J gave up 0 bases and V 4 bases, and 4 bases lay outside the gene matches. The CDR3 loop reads CASSSLDRVNTEAFF. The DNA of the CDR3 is TGTGCCAGCAGCTCTTTGGACAGGGTGAACACTGAAGCTTTCTTT.

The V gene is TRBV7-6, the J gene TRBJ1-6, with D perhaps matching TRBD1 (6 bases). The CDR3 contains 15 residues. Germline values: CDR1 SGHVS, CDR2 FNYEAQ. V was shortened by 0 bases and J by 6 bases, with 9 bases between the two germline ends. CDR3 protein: CASSLARGTNSPLHF. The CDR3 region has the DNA TGTGCCAGCAGCTTAGCGAGGGGGACTAATTCACCCCTCCACTTT.

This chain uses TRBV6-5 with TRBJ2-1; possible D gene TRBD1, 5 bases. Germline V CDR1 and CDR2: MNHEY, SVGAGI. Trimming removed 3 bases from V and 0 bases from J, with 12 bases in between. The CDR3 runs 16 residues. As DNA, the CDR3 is TGTGCCAGCAGTTATGGGGCCCACAGCTCCTACAATGAGCAGTTCTTC. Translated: CASSYGAHSSYNEQFF.

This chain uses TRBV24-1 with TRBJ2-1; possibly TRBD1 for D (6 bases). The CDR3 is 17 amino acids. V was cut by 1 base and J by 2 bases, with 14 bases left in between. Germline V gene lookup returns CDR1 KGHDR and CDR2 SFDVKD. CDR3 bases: TGTGCCACCAGTGATTTTTCGGGCAGGGGCACCTACAATGAGCAGTTCTTC. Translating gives CATSDFSGRGTYNEQFF.

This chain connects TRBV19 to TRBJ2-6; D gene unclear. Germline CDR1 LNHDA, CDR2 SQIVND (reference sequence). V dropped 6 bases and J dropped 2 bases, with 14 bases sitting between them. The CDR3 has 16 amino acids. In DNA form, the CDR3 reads TGTGCCAGTAGGAAAGTCGACGGAGCTGGGGCCAACGTCCTGACTTTC. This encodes CASRKVDGAGANVLTF.

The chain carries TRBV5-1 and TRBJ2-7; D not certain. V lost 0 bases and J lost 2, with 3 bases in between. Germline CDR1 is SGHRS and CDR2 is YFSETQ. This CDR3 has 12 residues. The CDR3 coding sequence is TGCGCCAGCAGCTTGGGCGCCTACGAGCAGTACTTC. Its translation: CASSLGAYEQYF. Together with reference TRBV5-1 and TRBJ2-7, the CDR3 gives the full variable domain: KAGVTQTPRYLIKTRGQQVTLSCSPISGHRSVSWYQQTPGQGLQFLFEYFSETQRNKGNFPGRFSGRQFSNSRSEMNVSTLELGDSALYLCASSLGAYEQYFGPGTRLTVT.

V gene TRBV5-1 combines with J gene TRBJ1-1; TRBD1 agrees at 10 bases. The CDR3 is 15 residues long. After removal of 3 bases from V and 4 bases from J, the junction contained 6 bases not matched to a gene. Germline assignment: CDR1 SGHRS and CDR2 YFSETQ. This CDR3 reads CASSSDRGIGTEAFF. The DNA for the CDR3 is TGCGCCAGCAGCTCGGACAGGGGGATTGGCACTGAAGCTTTCTTT.

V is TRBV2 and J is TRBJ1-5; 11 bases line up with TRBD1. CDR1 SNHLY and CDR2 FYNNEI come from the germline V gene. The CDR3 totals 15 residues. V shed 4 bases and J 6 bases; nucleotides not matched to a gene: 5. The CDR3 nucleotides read TGTGCCAGCAGTGGGGACAGGGGGAGAGGTCAGCCCCAGCATTTT. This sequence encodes CASSGDRGRGQPQHF.

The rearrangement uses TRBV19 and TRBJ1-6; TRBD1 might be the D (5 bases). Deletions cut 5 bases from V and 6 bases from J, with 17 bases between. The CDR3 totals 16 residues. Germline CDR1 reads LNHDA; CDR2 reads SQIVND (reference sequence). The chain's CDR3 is CASSYSGADLNSPLHF. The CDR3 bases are TGTGCCAGTAGTTATAGTGGGGCGGATCTTAATTCACCCCTCCACTTT.

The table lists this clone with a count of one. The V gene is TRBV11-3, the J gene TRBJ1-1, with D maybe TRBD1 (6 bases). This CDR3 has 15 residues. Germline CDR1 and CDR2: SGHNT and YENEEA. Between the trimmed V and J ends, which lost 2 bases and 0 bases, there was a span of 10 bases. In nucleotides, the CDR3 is TGTGCCAGCAGCTTAAGTGGGACAATGAACACTGAAGCTTTCTTT. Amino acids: CASSLSGTMNTEAFF.

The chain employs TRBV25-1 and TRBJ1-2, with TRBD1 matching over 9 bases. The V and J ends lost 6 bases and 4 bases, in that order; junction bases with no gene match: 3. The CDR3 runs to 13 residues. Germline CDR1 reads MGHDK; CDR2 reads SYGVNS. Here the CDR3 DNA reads TGTGCCAGCAGCAGGACAGGGGTCTATGGCTACACCTTC. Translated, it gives CASSRTGVYGYTF.

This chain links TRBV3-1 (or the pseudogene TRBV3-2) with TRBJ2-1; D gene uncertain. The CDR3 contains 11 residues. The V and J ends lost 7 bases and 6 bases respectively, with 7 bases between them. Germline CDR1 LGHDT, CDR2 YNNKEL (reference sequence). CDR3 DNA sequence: TGTGCCAGCACCCGTTTCAATGAGCAGTTCTTC. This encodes CASTRFNEQFF.

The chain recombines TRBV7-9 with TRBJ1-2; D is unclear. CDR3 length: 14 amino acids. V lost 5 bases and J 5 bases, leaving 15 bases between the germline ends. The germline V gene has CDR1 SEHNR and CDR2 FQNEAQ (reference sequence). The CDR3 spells CASSQAGLSYGYTF. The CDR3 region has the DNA TGTGCCAGCAGCCAAGCGGGTCTTTCGTATGGCTACACCTTC.

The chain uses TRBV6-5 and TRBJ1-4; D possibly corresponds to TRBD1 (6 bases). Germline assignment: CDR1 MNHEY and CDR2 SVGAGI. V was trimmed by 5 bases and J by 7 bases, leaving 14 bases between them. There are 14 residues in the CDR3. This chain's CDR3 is CASSRGGVVEKLFF. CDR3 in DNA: TGTGCCAGCAGTCGCGGGGGCGTAGTTGAAAAACTGTTTTTT.

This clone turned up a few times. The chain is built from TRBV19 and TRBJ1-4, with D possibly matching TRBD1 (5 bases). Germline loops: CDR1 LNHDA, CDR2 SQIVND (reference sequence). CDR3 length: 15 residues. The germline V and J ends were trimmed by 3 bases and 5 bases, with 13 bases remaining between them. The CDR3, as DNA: TGTGCCAGTAGTATTGGGGTCAGGGAAAATGAAAAACTGTTTTTT. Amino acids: CASSIGVRENEKLFF.

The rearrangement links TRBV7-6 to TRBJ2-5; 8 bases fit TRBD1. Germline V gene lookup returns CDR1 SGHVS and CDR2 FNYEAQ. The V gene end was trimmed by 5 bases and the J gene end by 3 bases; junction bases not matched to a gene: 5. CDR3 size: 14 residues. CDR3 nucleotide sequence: TGTGCCAGCAGCGAGACAGGGGTAGAAGAGACCCAGTACTTC. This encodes CASSETGVEETQYF.

For the CDR3, the DNA is TGTGCCAGCAGTTCCCCGGGACTAGGAGGCAATGAGCAGTTCTTC. Its protein product is CASSSPGLGGNEQFF. The V and J genes are TRBV27 and TRBJ2-1; 8 bases line up with TRBD2. With 4 bases clipped from V and 6 bases from J, the junction kept 8 bases outside the gene matches. Per the germline V gene, CDR1 is MNHEY and CDR2 is SMNVEV (reference sequence). The CDR3 totals 15 residues.

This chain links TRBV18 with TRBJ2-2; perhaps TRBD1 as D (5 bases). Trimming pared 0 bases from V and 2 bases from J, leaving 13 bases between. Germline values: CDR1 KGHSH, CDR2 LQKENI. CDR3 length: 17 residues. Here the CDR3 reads CASSPPGWQGNTGELFF. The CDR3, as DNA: TGTGCCAGCTCACCACCAGGATGGCAGGGAAACACCGGGGAGCTGTTTTTT.

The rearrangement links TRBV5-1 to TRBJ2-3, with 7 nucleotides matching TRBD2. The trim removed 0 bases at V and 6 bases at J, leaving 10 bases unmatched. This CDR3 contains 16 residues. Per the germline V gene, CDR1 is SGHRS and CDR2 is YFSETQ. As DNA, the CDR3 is TGCGCCAGCAGCTTGGTTTATCGGGGGGATCAGGATACGCAGTATTTT. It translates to CASSLVYRGDQDTQYF. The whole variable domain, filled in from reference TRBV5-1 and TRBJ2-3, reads KAGVTQTPRYLIKTRGQQVTLSCSPISGHRSVSWYQQTPGQGLQFLFEYFSETQRNKGNFPGRFSGRQFSNSRSEMNVSTLELGDSALYLCASSLVYRGDQDTQYFGPGTRLTVL.

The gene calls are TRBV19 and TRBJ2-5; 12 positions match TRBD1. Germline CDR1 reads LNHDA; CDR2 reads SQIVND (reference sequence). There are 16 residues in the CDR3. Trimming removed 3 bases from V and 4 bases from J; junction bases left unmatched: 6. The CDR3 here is CASSIGDRGRRETQYF. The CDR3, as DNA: TGTGCCAGTAGTATTGGGGACAGGGGGCGACGAGAGACCCAGTACTTC.